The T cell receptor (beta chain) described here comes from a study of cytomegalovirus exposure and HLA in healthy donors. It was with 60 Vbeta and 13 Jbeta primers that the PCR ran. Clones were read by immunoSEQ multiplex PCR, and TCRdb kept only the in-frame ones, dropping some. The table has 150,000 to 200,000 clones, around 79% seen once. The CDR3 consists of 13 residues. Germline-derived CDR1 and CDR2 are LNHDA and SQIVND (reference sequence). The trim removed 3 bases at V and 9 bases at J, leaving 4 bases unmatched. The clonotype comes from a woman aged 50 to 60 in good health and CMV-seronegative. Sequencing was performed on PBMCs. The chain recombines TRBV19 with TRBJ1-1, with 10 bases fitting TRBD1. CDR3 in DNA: TGTGCCAGTAGTATGGCGGACAGGGGGAAAGCTTTCTTT. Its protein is CASSMADRGKAFF.